One sample yielded the 20 T cell receptor beta chains listed below, sequenced in a study of T cell responses to AZD1222 COVID-19 vaccine. TCRdb keeps only in-frame clones here, not all; method: immunoSEQ multiplex PCR. The sample has about 56,000 clones, 75% to 90% seen once. Source: peripheral blood, taken on day 0 of AZD1222 vaccination. All receptors derive from an adult in good health.

J is TRBJ2-7 and V is TRBV28; D not resolved. The V and J ends lost 5 bases and 9 bases respectively, with 23 bases between them. Germline CDR1 is MDHEN and CDR2 is SYDVKM. The CDR3 contains 15 residues. CDR3 sequence (DNA): TGTGCCAGCAGTGATTCCGGCAGGACCACTACTTGGCAGTACTTC. Its translation is CASSDSGRTTTWQYF.

This chain connects TRBV28 to TRBJ2-6; TRBD2 matches 8 bases. The CDR3 loop spans 18 amino acids. Trimming at V came to 4 bases and at J to 0 bases, leaving 8 bases not matched to a gene. Germline CDR1 MDHEN, CDR2 SYDVKM. The CDR3 region is CASSSPGGDLSGANVLTF. CDR3 bases: TGTGCCAGCAGTTCGCCGGGAGGGGACCTCTCTGGGGCCAACGTCCTGACTTTC.

The chain combines TRBV5-8 with TRBJ2-3; D gene unclear. V was trimmed by 0 bases and J by 6 bases, leaving 14 bases between them. Germline values: CDR1 SGHTS, CDR2 YDEGEE. This CDR3 contains 15 residues. CDR3 bases: TGTGCCAGCAGCTTGGATTCCGGAGACCGGGATACGCAGTATTTT. Its protein is CASSLDSGDRDTQYF.

The chain recombines TRBV20-1 with TRBJ2-5; 7 bases agree with TRBD2. The CDR3 totals 11 residues. Germline V CDR1 and CDR2: DFQATT, SNEGSKA (reference sequence). Written as DNA, the CDR3 is TGCAGCCCCGGGGGGAGAGACCAGGAGTACTTC. This translates into CSPGGRDQEYF.

J is TRBJ1-2 and V is TRBV4-1, with 7 bases fitting TRBD1. The CDR3 has 13 amino acids. Germline loops: CDR1 MGHRA, CDR2 YSYEKL. J lost 6 bases, V lost 4 bases, and 5 bases had no gene match. This CDR3 is CASSPRQGDGYTF. DNA for the CDR3: TGCGCCAGCAGCCCTCGACAGGGTGATGGCTACACCTTC.

The chain carries TRBV9 and TRBJ2-6; 12 nucleotides match TRBD1. The germline V gene encodes CDR1 SGDLS and CDR2 YYNGEE. V trimming: 4 bases; J trimming: 3 bases; junction bases outside the gene matches: 5. The CDR3 has 17 amino acids. In DNA, the CDR3 is TGTGCCAGCAGCCCGGGGACAGGGGGCTATGGGGCCAACGTCCTGACTTTC. As protein: CASSPGTGGYGANVLTF.

J is TRBJ2-2 and V is TRBV28; D unresolved. V shed 2 bases and J shed 6 bases, with 16 bases lying between them. Looked up from germline, CDR1 is MDHEN and CDR2 is SYDVKM. The CDR3 totals 16 residues. The CDR3 DNA reads as TGTGCCAGCAGTTTAGTTATCGTATCGGGTCCCGGGGAGCTGTTTTTT. This gives the protein CASSLVIVSGPGELFF.

This rearrangement joins TRBV10-3 to TRBJ1-2; 11 nucleotides line up with TRBD1. The J segment lost 4 bases and the V segment lost 4 bases, leaving 8 bases of the junction unmatched. The CDR3 sequence is 16 residues long. The germline V gene has CDR1 ENHRY and CDR2 SYGVKD. CDR3 protein: CAISVDPGQGVYGYTF. CDR3 DNA: TGTGCCATCAGTGTCGACCCGGGACAGGGGGTCTATGGCTACACCTTC.

The V call is TRBV6-5, the J call TRBJ1-4; no firm D call. The V end was cut by 2 bases, the J end by 8 bases, with 3 bases between. CDR1 is MNHEY and CDR2 is SVGAGI in the germline V gene. The CDR3 contains 11 residues. The CDR3 DNA reads as TGTGCCAGCAGTTACGCCGAAAAACTGTTTTTT. It encodes CASSYAEKLFF.

The CDR3 DNA is TGTGCCAGCAGCCAAGAAGTAGCTGATAGCACAGATACGCAGTATTTT. Its translation: CASSQEVADSTDTQYF. V gene TRBV4-2 combines with J gene TRBJ2-3, with no clear D. The CDR3 is 16 residues long. The germline gives CDR1 LGHNA, CDR2 YNFKEQ. Between the trimmed V and J ends, which lost 0 bases and 0 bases, there was a span of 10 bases.

This clone has only one observation. CDR3 nucleotide sequence: TGTGCCAGCAGTTACGGTCAGGGTTGGCAGCCCCAGCATTTT. Amino acid sequence: CASSYGQGWQPQHF. The V gene is TRBV6-5, the J gene TRBJ1-5; a possible D gene is TRBD1 (5 bases). The CDR3 is 14 amino acids. Germline CDR1 MNHEY, CDR2 SVGAGI. Trimming left V 2 bases short and J 7 bases short, with 12 bases between.

The V and J genes are TRBV18 and TRBJ1-2; D is unclear. The CDR3 is 13 amino acids. The V end lost 5 bases, the J end lost 4 bases, and 11 bases lay between the germline ends. Germline V lookup: CDR1 KGHSH, CDR2 LQKENI. The CDR3 loop reads CASSTQAAYGYTF. CDR3 nucleotides: TGTGCCAGCTCAACCCAGGCAGCCTATGGCTACACCTTC.

The V gene is TRBV28, the J gene TRBJ1-3; TRBD1 agrees at 9 bases. Looked up from germline, CDR1 is MDHEN and CDR2 is SYDVKM. The CDR3 has 15 amino acids. The V segment lost 5 bases and the J segment 0 bases; nucleotides outside the gene matches: 2. This CDR3 reads CASSRTGASGNTIYF. CDR3 DNA sequence: TGTGCCAGCAGTCGGACAGGGGCCTCTGGAAACACCATATATTTT.

The V gene is TRBV9, the J gene TRBJ2-7; tentatively, D is TRBD2 (6 bases). Germline lookup yields CDR1 SGDLS and CDR2 YYNGEE. The ends were cut back, 1 base at V and 6 bases at J, with 17 bases in the middle. The CDR3 sequence is 15 residues long. Written as DNA, the CDR3 is TGTGCCAGCAGCGTAACCTCCAGGTGGGGAGGCGAGCAGTACTTC. This translates into CASSVTSRWGGEQYF.

This chain links TRBV19 with TRBJ2-5, with 9 bases that match TRBD2. Trimming removed 3 bases from V and 5 bases from J; junction bases left unmatched: 13. This CDR3 contains 17 residues. CDR1 and CDR2 (germline): LNHDA, SQIVND (reference sequence). The CDR3 reads CASSMGSRGGGAETQYF. The DNA for the CDR3 is TGTGCCAGTAGTATGGGCTCACGCGGCGGGGGGGCTGAGACCCAGTACTTC.

The chain joins TRBV5-5 to TRBJ1-1; D is undetermined. The CDR3 spans 14 residues. The V gene lost 0 bases and the J gene lost 5 bases, with 11 bases spanning the gap. The germline V gene has CDR1 SGHKS and CDR2 YYEKEE (reference sequence). Here the CDR3 DNA reads TGTGCCAGCAGCTTGGTGGCAGTACGAACTGAAGCTTTCTTT. It codes for CASSLVAVRTEAFF. The full variable domain, its missing parts supplied by reference TRBV5-5 and TRBJ1-1, is DAGVTQSPTHLIKTRGQQVTLRCSPISGHKSVSWYQQVLGQGPQFIFQYYEKEERGRGNFPDRFSARQFPNYSSELNVNALLLGDSALYLCASSLVAVRTEAFFGQGTRLTVV.

The chain combines TRBV12-3 or TRBV12-4 with TRBJ1-2, with D hard to call. The V end lost 5 bases, the J end lost 3 bases, and 10 bases lay between the germline ends. This CDR3 is 13 amino acids long. Here the CDR3 DNA reads TGTGCCAGCAGTCCGACATTGGACTATGGCTACACCTTC. This sequence encodes CASSPTLDYGYTF.

The genes are TRBV10-2 and TRBJ1-5; TRBD1 matches at 7 bases. The CDR3 loop spans 14 amino acids. CDR1 is WSHSY and CDR2 is SAAADI in the germline V gene. V dropped 6 bases and J dropped 4; count of bases not matched to a gene: 6. CDR3 sequence reads: CASRAGQANQPQHF. The CDR3 DNA follows: TGCGCCAGCAGGGCTGGACAGGCTAATCAGCCCCAGCATTTT.

Points on this clone: This CDR3 is also generated by other DNA sequences in the sample. The gene calls are TRBV10-2 and TRBJ1-5; the D gene is possibly TRBD1 (5 bases). This CDR3 is built from 14 residues. Trimming took off 0 bases at V and 4 bases at J, with 7 bases between the two ends. Germline assignment: CDR1 WSHSY and CDR2 SAAADI. The CDR3 is CASSESGLNQPQHF. In nucleotides, the CDR3 is TGCGCCAGCAGTGAGTCGGGGCTGAATCAGCCCCAGCATTTT.

The chain uses TRBV3-1 (or the pseudogene TRBV3-2) and TRBJ2-6; possible D gene TRBD1, 5 bases. The germline V and J ends were trimmed by 4 bases and 0 bases, with 16 bases remaining between them. Germline values: CDR1 LGHDT, CDR2 YNNKEL (reference sequence). The CDR3 contains 18 residues. CDR3 protein: CASSPPETVYSGANVLTF. In DNA form, the CDR3 reads TGTGCCAGCAGCCCCCCCGAGACAGTTTACTCTGGGGCCAACGTCCTGACTTTC.